This is a list of T cell receptor beta chains from one sample in a study of regulatory T cells in long-lasting Graves disease. MiXCR was run by TCRdb on the multiplex PCR reads, yielding one entry per CDR3 protein. The sample holds hundreds of thousands of distinct CDR3 sequences, around 13% seen once. The same sample was also studied in work on T cells in Graves' hyperthyroidism and ophthalmopathy.

The material sequenced was peripheral blood mononuclear cells (PBMCs), taken at new diagnosis, from a patient treated with antithyroid drugs. These receptor sequences come from a young woman with Graves disease. The CDR3 runs from the conserved cysteine through the conserved F or W. Each record gives: J gene, V gene, CDR3 protein.

TRBJ2-3 TRBV7-7 CASSSGGLDTQYF
TRBJ2-7 TRBV20-1 CSARDPLAGAYEQYF
TRBJ2-7 TRBV19 CASSTLAGGDEQYF
TRBJ1-4 TRBV2 CASGLFRAEKLFF
TRBJ2-3 TRBV20-1 CSAPGLAGVVQGDTQYF
TRBJ2-2 TRBV6-2/TRBV6-3 CASSTTGVRTGELFF
TRBJ1-2 TRBV28 CASSFGHSYGYTF
TRBJ2-2 TRBV7-6 CASSLAPSDREGGELFF
TRBJ2-7 TRBV12-3/TRBV12-4 CASSADRGPYEQYF
TRBJ2-1 TRBV12-3/TRBV12-4 CASSFSFSSREQFF
TRBJ2-1 TRBV11-2 CASSPIPAGGNEQFF
TRBJ1-3 TRBV29-1 CSVETGGVGNTIYF
TRBJ1-5 TRBV5-6 CASSSPDQPQHF
TRBJ2-1 TRBV20-1 CSARKREGQYNEQFF
TRBJ2-5 TRBV7-3 CASSRTSEETQYF
TRBJ2-4 TRBV29-1 CSVEDPALGNIQYF
TRBJ2-1 TRBV5-6 CASSGGVSHPQHNEQFF
TRBJ1-1 TRBV28 CASIAGTPLEAFF
TRBJ2-5 TRBV19 CASSFTRAETQYF
TRBJ1-5 TRBV11-2 CASSPGRYQPQHF
TRBJ2-3 TRBV19 CASSIVLAGYTDTQYF
TRBJ2-1 TRBV28 CASSSSLKNNEQFF
TRBJ2-5 TRBV28 CASSFGGSNGETQYF
TRBJ1-5 TRBV6-1 CASRIAGGQPQHF
TRBJ1-6 TRBV18 CASSQGQDAYNSPLHF
TRBJ1-5 TRBV7-8 CASSLGSLRDRVINQPQHF
TRBJ2-1 TRBV29-1 CSVEGSSGVFEDEQFF
TRBJ1-5 TRBV28 CASSFFEMGSNQPQHF
TRBJ2-3 TRBV4-1 CASSKGILARSTDTQYF
TRBJ1-1 TRBV3-1 CAGSQLHRGTEAFF
TRBJ1-4 TRBV4-3 CASSPMTGQDEKLFF
TRBJ2-1 TRBV11-3 CASSLGDSEGVEQFF
TRBJ1-1 TRBV5-6 CASSFPGQYTEAFF
TRBJ2-1 TRBV4-1 CASSQDYGTSQFF
TRBJ2-5 TRBV7-2 CASSFSSGGVGFSQYF
TRBJ2-5 TRBV7-3 CASRSSGTLYQETQYF
TRBJ1-2 TRBV7-9 CASSSRGSGGYTF
TRBJ1-6 TRBV11-2 CASSLRNSPLHF
TRBJ2-7 TRBV20-1 CSVPPSGSFYEQYF
TRBJ2-7 TRBV12-3/TRBV12-4 CASSLVRAGEDEQYF
TRBJ2-7 TRBV6-2/TRBV6-3 CASSSAAGGLAGFIYEQYF
TRBJ2-7 TRBV27 CASMGQLSSYEQYF
TRBJ2-1 TRBV11-2 CASSLVGNRGDEQFF
TRBJ2-7 TRBV6-1 CASRTPNSYEQYF
TRBJ2-5 TRBV6-2/TRBV6-3 CASSTTGRETQYF
TRBJ2-3 TRBV11-1 CASSFVPGQRTDTQYF
TRBJ1-4 TRBV6-2/TRBV6-3 CASSYMGGVNEKLFF
TRBJ1-1 TRBV28 CASSFVGGTEAFF
TRBJ1-1 TRBV11-2 CASRRLGGATEAFF
TRBJ1-2 TRBV10-3 CAITRTAEPRYYTF
TRBJ2-7 TRBV19 CASSMRDSRLFPYEQYF
TRBJ2-1 TRBV6-1 CASSRRWTSGINEQFF
TRBJ2-2 TRBV2 CASMLASGSTGELFF
TRBJ1-2 TRBV6-1 CASSRGSISEFNYGYTF